This T cell receptor (beta chain) was documented in a study of cytomegalovirus exposure and HLA in healthy donors (dated by TCRdb to about 2017). Notes on the research overall: An earlier analysis of several hundred of the donors reported around 280 Gb of sequence data and about 120 million unique TCR beta sequences obtained from some 170 million T cells. Donor age, sex, ethnicity and CMV serostatus were compiled alongside the repertoire data. In the later analysis, no new phenotypic data were used to find candidate immune exposures; instead, reliance was placed on TCR beta sequences and their occurrence across donors. The study aimed to test whether signatures of past pathogen exposure could be identified by cataloging public T cell receptors. The genetic ancestry cluster associated with self-reported Caucasian donors included over 65% of the 398 genotyped donors. The number of typed donors differed by locus: about 620-630 for A, B, C, DRB1 and DQB1; 522 for DQA1; approximately 600 for DPA1; and some 450 for DPB1. A separate validation cohort of roughly 130 different subjects was used in addition to the roughly 670-subject first cohort. In an earlier analysis of roughly 580 of the donors, high-throughput TCR beta sequencing was used to judge whether each TCR beta V gene segment behaved as functional or pseudogenic. Every discovery cohort repertoire had been produced on one sequencing platform. A later genetic analysis used genome-wide SNP genotypes for about 55% of the 666 donors, treating that subset as a discovery cohort. To study patterns of TCR occurrence, a later analysis re-analyzed previously published TCR beta repertoires from around 700 donors and added high-resolution HLA genotyping. About five DR-DQ haplotypes were treated as single units for association and clustering because of strong linkage in the cohort. Among some 400 genotyped donors of the cohort, an average of about 240,000 unique TCR beta nucleotide sequences were sequenced per donor, about a sixth of them non-productive. Both class I and class II loci were covered by HLA typing, at four-digit resolution. The T cell repertoires of under 700 subjects were profiled by immunosequencing and related to cytomegalovirus serostatus. Roughly 310 gigabases of sequencing data and approximately 84 million unique TCR sequences were included in an early release covering 550 to 650 HLA-typed donors. High-throughput TCR immunosequencing, statistical association of individual TCRs with disease status, and machine learning were combined to predict cytomegalovirus infection status.

Of note for this clone: The antigen this receptor binds is unknown. Base-call qualities are not available, and no considerably larger clone is one nucleotide away.

The cohort consisted of some 730 healthy bone marrow donors. Cohort members were all nominally healthy when sampled, although unrecorded immune exposures were likely present. The donor tested CMV seropositive and was one of the 289 seropositive cohort members. Every donor gave a peripheral blood sample, and the peripheral blood mononuclear cells from that sample were used for TCR beta sequencing. Genomic DNA extraction from the blood cell samples was performed with the Qiagen DNeasy Blood Extraction Kit. The receptor library was made with the immunoSEQ multiplex PCR assay. A mixture of 60 forward primers for TCR Vbeta segments and 13 reverse primers for TCR Jbeta segments was used in the multiplex PCR. The CDR3 region of rearranged TCR beta genes was amplified from genomic DNA with a multiplex PCR assay. On the Illumina HiSeq System, the amplified TCR beta libraries were sequenced as 87-base-pair reads. As for the original processing: A later analysis counted about 80 million unique TCR beta chains across the 640 or so repertoires, and around 9.9 million of these chains were shared by at least two donors. A nearest-neighbor algorithm error-corrected the raw reads and collapsed the reads into unique sequences, merging closely related sequences to remove PCR and sequencing errors. Alignment of CDR3 sequences to IMGT reference sequences was used to assign V, D and J gene segments. For a sequence to be retained, at least a six-nucleotide match to both a V gene segment and a J gene segment was required. A rearrangement was called productive if the CDR3 had no stop codons and remained in frame with V and J, and every other rearrangement was called non-productive. CDR3 was defined by IMGT convention, running from the second conserved V-encoded cysteine to the conserved J-encoded phenylalanine. The earlier analysis of fewer than 700 of the donors excluded sequences that lacked an unambiguous match to a single V gene segment. An earlier analysis of fewer than 650 of the donors classified V segments as functional when productive rearrangements were above 56.7% and as segregating when the standard deviation between donors was above 5%. A statistical classification framework was developed to diagnose cytomegalovirus status using the catalog of TCR beta chain sequences. In a later analysis, TCR nucleotide sequences were compared against IMGT/GENE-DB human TR gene sequences so that V and J genes could be assigned. In a later analysis, CDR3 sequences and most-parsimonious VDJ recombination scenarios were assigned using the TCRdist pipeline. In a later analysis, every TCR beta chain was defined by the combination of its CDR3 amino acid sequence and its V-gene family, and reads without a unique V-gene family were dropped. In a later analysis, 500 to 650 highly shared, low-generation-probability nucleotide sequences were removed to address suspected cross-contamination and a sequencing artifact. In a later analysis, a clonal expansion index for each public chain was calculated from normalized within-repertoire ranks of inferred template counts. In a later analysis, generation probabilities were computed using a VDJ recombination model fitted to out-of-frame rearrangements, and the results were checked against IGoR. A later analysis scored TCR-TCR, TCR-HLA and TCR-CMV co-occurrence with hypergeometric tests, applying a repertoire-size bias correction to TCR pairs. To estimate false discovery rates, a later analysis permuted the HLA or CMV assignments 20 times. In a later analysis, co-occurring TCRs were grouped using DBSCAN, and TCRdist sequence similarity was added for clustering within HLA-allele-positive subsets. Co-occurrence clustering excluded repertoires with fewer than 30,000 or more than 120,000 public chains, plus five with anomalous nucleotide sharing. The immuneACCESS repertoire file appears here via TCRdb, limited to in-frame rearrangements. These files lack a portion of the clones; in checked studies, under half of the deficit traces to unresolved V genes, and the cause of the others is not known. That table furnishes V, J and clone size, whereas the DNA furnished D and trimming. The sample table holds 180,000 or so clones, of which 77% were seen once. The ten largest clones add up to about 4% of the sample.

The CDR3 contains 17 residues, cysteine and phenylalanine counted. Only CDR3 DNA is held: 51 bases, read in frame from base 1. CDR1 and CDR2 are read off the germline V gene (reference sequence) as SGHNT and YYREEE. The V and J ends are trimmed by 0 bases and 0 bases, leaving 13 bases between them. Summary of the overall study and its limitations: Specific HLA alleles were associated with about 17,000 TCR beta sequences at a false discovery rate of 0.05 in a later analysis. According to a later genetic analysis, donors in an Asian-associated ancestry cluster had fewer N-insertions in productive TCRs than the approximately 670-donor mean. Only TCR beta chains were sequenced in this cohort, and the absence of alpha or paired-chain data limited detectable features. V-gene and J-gene trimming of TCR beta chains was associated with a missense DCLRE1C variant in a later genetic analysis, and the association was replicated in an independent cohort. While some public TCRs were present in many individuals, most TCR sequences turned up only very rarely across donors. Some 15 rarely observed V segments, including chromosome 9 orphons, were excluded from the earlier analysis of approximately 600 of the donors because counts were too low. When HLA alleles, especially DR and DQ, strongly co-occurred, attributing TCR associations to individual alleles was difficult. A later analysis found that most CMV-associated TCR beta chains appeared HLA-restricted, with HLA associations seemingly driven largely by CMV exposure. In a later analysis, HLA-associated TCR beta chains showed more clonal expansion and lower generation probabilities than non-associated chains that were equally common. Correlated functional status among segregating V segments might reflect linkage disequilibrium, but an unknown experimental factor could not be ruled out. Some IMGT-functional V segments, including TRBV6-2 and TRBV6-3, could not be told apart with the 87-base-pair reads, so those segments were excluded. The authors suggested that the approach could potentially be extended to other disease states and immunological phenotypes. A total of 150 or so TCR beta chains were listed by the study as associated with cytomegalovirus. The classifier was reported to diagnose cytomegalovirus status with high specificity and sensitivity in both the original and validation cohorts. A later analysis reported that several top co-occurrence clusters appeared linked to parvovirus B19, influenza, CMV and Epstein-Barr virus. In a later analysis, the rate of TCR association differed among HLA loci, with DRB1 alleles having the most associated TCRs and HLA-C alleles having the fewest. A further reported finding was that TCR beta sequences accurately predicted the HLA-A and HLA-B alleles for most subjects in the first cohort. For the cohort, immune exposure information was limited to CMV serostatus. A group of highly shared sequence variants was considered likely to be a technical artifact of the sequencing pipeline. In vitro tests confirmed that a few of the cytomegalovirus-associated TCR beta chains recognize cytomegalovirus antigens. Because some donors lacked HLA typing at each locus, the association tests relied only on the typed subset. In an earlier analysis of approximately 590 of the donors, most TCR beta V segments appeared in productive rearrangements about 90% or about 30% of the time, broadly matching IMGT annotations. Roughly uniform sequencing depth across donors was assumed in presence/absence analyses, although this assumption may not hold.

The TCR originated in a woman between 55 and 75 years old in good health and CMV-seropositive. This chain is built from TRBV5-4 and TRBJ2-1; TRBD2 is possibly the D segment (6 matching bases). Sequenced sample: PBMCs. At the DNA level, the sequence is TGTGCCAGCAGCTTGGGACCCAGCGGGCACTCCTACAATGAGCAGTTCTTC. This gives the protein CASSLGPSGHSYNEQFF. Reference TRBV5-4 and TRBJ2-1 proteins supply the regions before and after the CDR3; the full variable domain is: ETGVTQSPTHLIKTRGQQVTLRCSSQSGHNTVSWYQQALGQGPQFIFQYYREEENGRGNFPPRFSGLQFPNYSSELNVNALELDDSALYLCASSLGPSGHSYNEQFFGPGTRLTVL.